Shown below are 28 T cell receptor beta chains from a single sample sequenced in a study of T cells in localized non-small cell lung cancer. Generated by immunoSEQ multiplex PCR, the TCRdb table keeps only in-frame clones and is missing some. The data contain 100,000 or so clones, roughly 90% of them singletons. This sample comprised PBMCs, obtained before any cancer treatment. These receptors came from a woman aged 40-75 years with stage II squamous cell lung carcinoma.

CDR3 DNA sequence: TGTGCCAGCAGCCAGTCCTGGTGGGGCCGGGGGGGAACGCAGTATTTT. This gives the protein CASSQSWWGRGGTQYF. The chain carries TRBV4-2 and TRBJ2-3, with 8 bases that match TRBD2. V was clipped by 3 bases and J by 9 bases; unmatched bases: 14. The germline V gene has CDR1 LGHNA and CDR2 YNFKEQ. The CDR3 spans 16 residues.

The gene calls are TRBV10-2 and TRBJ1-2, with D tentatively TRBD1 (5 bases). Germline CDR1 reads WSHSY; CDR2 reads SAAADI. The CDR3 is 13 residues long. The V and J ends lost 2 bases and 4 bases respectively, with 8 bases between them. The CDR3 DNA is TGCGCCAGCAGTGAGGGGGGGGGCTATGGCTACACCTTC. Its protein is CASSEGGGYGYTF.

The chain combines TRBV6-4 with TRBJ2-1; a possible D gene is TRBD2 (6 bases). The CDR3 runs to 13 residues. Germline V gene lookup returns CDR1 MRHNA and CDR2 SNTAGT. Trimming shortened V by 3 bases and J by 7 bases, and 10 bases separated the two germline ends. The CDR3 reads CASSEEEGNEQFF. The DNA of the CDR3 is TGTGCCAGCAGTGAGGAGGAGGGGAATGAGCAGTTCTTC.

The chain employs TRBV5-1 and TRBJ2-3, with 8 bases that match TRBD2. The CDR3 consists of 16 residues. V lost 4 bases to trimming and J lost 4 bases; unmatched junction nucleotides: 11. The V gene's germline CDR1 is SGHRS and CDR2 YFSETQ. As DNA, the CDR3 is TGCGCCAGCAGCCCGCCAAGAGCGGGAGCGCCAGATACGCAGTATTTT. It codes for CASSPPRAGAPDTQYF. The whole variable domain, filled in from reference TRBV5-1 and TRBJ2-3, reads KAGVTQTPRYLIKTRGQQVTLSCSPISGHRSVSWYQQTPGQGLQFLFEYFSETQRNKGNFPGRFSGRQFSNSRSEMNVSTLELGDSALYLCASSPPRAGAPDTQYFGPGTRLTVL.

V usage is TRBV30 and J usage is TRBJ1-2; D is possibly TRBD1 (5 bases). The length of the CDR3 is 15 residues. Germline CDR1 and CDR2: GTSNPN and SVGIG (reference sequence). V gave up 0 bases and J gave up 6 bases, with 17 bases separating them. CDR3 residues: CAWSVGAGGRNGYTF. The CDR3 DNA sequence: TGTGCCTGGAGTGTTGGGGCTGGAGGGAGGAATGGCTACACCTTC.

The CDR3 here is CASSLSRGPGVSNQPQHF. The DNA for the CDR3 is TGTGCCAGCAGTTTATCCAGGGGGCCGGGGGTAAGCAATCAGCCCCAGCATTTT. The V call is TRBV28, the J call TRBJ1-5, with 8 positions matching TRBD1. V was pared by 1 base and J by 1 base, with 9 bases of the junction left unmatched. Germline assignment: CDR1 MDHEN and CDR2 SYDVKM. The CDR3 has 18 residues. The full variable domain, with the rest looked up from reference TRBV28 and TRBJ1-5, is DVKVTQSSRYLVKRTGEKVFLECVQDMDHENMFWYRQDPGLGLRLIYFSYDVKMKEKGDIPEGYSVSREKKERFSLILESASTNQTSMYLCASSLSRGPGVSNQPQHFGDGTRLSIL.

V and J are TRBV19 and TRBJ2-1; D remains ambiguous. Between the trimmed V and J ends, which lost 5 bases and 0 bases, there was a span of 17 bases. Germline CDR1 LNHDA, CDR2 SQIVND (reference sequence). This CDR3 comprises 17 residues. For the CDR3, the DNA is TGTGCCAGTAGTCGCGATCGAACTAAGAGCTCCTACAATGAGCAGTTCTTC. Translation gives CASSRDRTKSSYNEQFF.

The chain couples TRBV6-6 to TRBJ2-1, with TRBD2 matching 7 bases. V lost 0 bases to trimming and J lost 3 bases; unmatched junction nucleotides: 5. CDR3 length equals 16 residues. Germline lookup yields CDR1 MNHNY and CDR2 SVGAGI (reference sequence). CDR3 DNA: TGTGCCAGCAGTTACTCGATGGGGGGGGGCTACAATGAGCAGTTCTTC. Residues: CASSYSMGGGYNEQFF.

V gene TRBV15 combines with J gene TRBJ1-6; D might be TRBD1 (5 bases). V gave up 1 base and J gave up 7 bases, with 5 bases separating them. The length of the CDR3 is 13 residues. Germline V gene lookup returns CDR1 LNHNV and CDR2 YYDKDF (reference sequence). In DNA, the CDR3 is TGTGCCACCAGCAGAGGACAGAATTCACCCCTCCACTTT. Protein: CATSRGQNSPLHF.

This sequence joins TRBV6-1 and TRBJ2-5; no definite D call. CDR3 length: 12 amino acids. With 4 bases removed from V and 5 bases from J, the gap between germline ends came to 8 bases. Germline V CDR1 and CDR2: MNHNS, SASEGT. The CDR3 nucleotides read TGTGCCAGCAGTGCGGTGGGGGAGACCCAGTACTTC. The encoded protein is CASSAVGETQYF.

This chain joins TRBV6-5 and TRBJ1-5, with 9 bases identical to TRBD1. This CDR3 spans 15 amino acids. The V and J ends lost 6 bases and 6 bases, in that order; junction bases with no gene match: 9. Germline-derived CDR1 and CDR2 are MNHEY and SVGAGI. CDR3 nucleotides: TGTGCCAGCAGCCTGGGACAGGGATTGGGTCAGCCCCAGCATTTT. Encoded protein: CASSLGQGLGQPQHF.

This clone was recorded a few times. The chain carries TRBV2 and TRBJ1-5; D is uncertain. CDR3 length: 13 amino acids. Germline V gene lookup returns CDR1 SNHLY and CDR2 FYNNEI. The germline V and J ends were trimmed by 7 bases and 4 bases, with 11 bases remaining between them. The CDR3 spells CASNAALNQPQHF. In DNA form, the CDR3 reads TGTGCCAGCAATGCCGCCTTAAATCAGCCCCAGCATTTT. The whole variable domain, remainder taken from reference TRBV2 and TRBJ1-5, is EPEVTQTPSHQVTQMGQEVILRCVPISNHLYFYWYRQILGQKVEFLVSFYNNEISEKSEIFDDQFSVERPDGSNFTLKIRSTKLEDSAMYFCASNAALNQPQHFGDGTRLSIL.

The V gene is TRBV10-1, the J gene TRBJ2-5; either TRBD1 or TRBD2 may fit D (5 bases each). The CDR3 is made up of 13 amino acids. Germline values: CDR1 WNHNN, CDR2 SYGVQD (reference sequence). V lost 7 bases and J lost 1, with 10 bases in between. The CDR3, as DNA: TGCGCCAGCACCCGGGACGGCCAAGAGACCCAGTACTTC. Its translation is CASTRDGQETQYF.

The V and J genes are TRBV4-1 and TRBJ2-7, with 9 bases aligning to TRBD2. The CDR3 length is 16 residues. Germline CDR1 is MGHRA and CDR2 is YSYEKL. The trim removed 5 bases at V and 0 bases at J, leaving 8 bases unmatched. The CDR3 nucleotides read TGCGCCAGCAGCGTAAGACTAGCGGTAAGCTCCTACGAGCAGTACTTC. It codes for CASSVRLAVSSYEQYF.

This clone was counted once. This chain uses TRBV7-6 with TRBJ1-2; D remains unclear. Per the germline V gene, CDR1 is SGHVS and CDR2 is FNYEAQ. The CDR3 totals 15 residues. Trimming took off 5 bases at V and 4 bases at J, with 17 bases between the two ends. CDR3 residues: CASSHRREEIYGYTF. The DNA of the CDR3 is TGTGCCAGCAGCCACCGGCGAGAGGAGATCTATGGCTACACCTTC. The whole variable domain, filled in from reference TRBV7-6 and TRBJ1-2, reads GAGVSQSPRYKVTKRGQDVALRCDPISGHVSLYWYRQALGQGPEFLTYFNYEAQQDKSGLPNDRFSAERPEGSISTLTIQRTEQRDSAMYRCASSHRREEIYGYTFGSGTRLTVV.

This rearrangement joins TRBV6-1 to TRBJ1-1; D remains unclear. V lost 3 bases, J lost 0 bases, and 11 bases lay in between. CDR1 is MNHNS, CDR2 SASEGT, per germline. CDR3 length equals 15 residues. The CDR3 loop reads CASSDPPSVNTEAFF. The DNA for the CDR3 is TGTGCCAGCAGTGATCCCCCATCGGTGAACACTGAAGCTTTCTTT.

CDR3 coding DNA: TGTGCCAGCAGCCCTCCCCCCAGGGGGTATAACACTGAAGCTTTCTTT. It translates to CASSPPPRGYNTEAFF. This rearrangement joins TRBV5-4 to TRBJ1-1; 7 nucleotides line up with TRBD1. The ends lost 4 bases at V and 2 bases at J; junction bases unmatched: 11. Per the germline V gene, CDR1 is SGHNT and CDR2 is YYREEE (reference sequence). This CDR3 region has 16 residues.

The J gene is TRBJ1-5, the V gene TRBV2; possibly TRBD1 for D (6 bases). The germline V and J ends were trimmed by 7 bases and 7 bases, with 11 bases remaining between them. CDR3 length equals 12 residues. Per the germline V gene, CDR1 is SNHLY and CDR2 is FYNNEI. CDR3 coding DNA: TGTGCCAGCAAACAGGGAGGACAGCCCCAGCATTTT. Amino acid sequence: CASKQGGQPQHF. Using reference TRBV2 and TRBJ1-5 for the parts outside the CDR3, the full variable domain is EPEVTQTPSHQVTQMGQEVILRCVPISNHLYFYWYRQILGQKVEFLVSFYNNEISEKSEIFDDQFSVERPDGSNFTLKIRSTKLEDSAMYFCASKQGGQPQHFGDGTRLSIL.

The V call is TRBV5-8, the J call TRBJ1-5, with TRBD1 as a possible D gene (5 bases). V lost 5 bases and J lost 6, with 12 bases in between. Germline CDR1 is SGHTS and CDR2 is YDEGEE. CDR3 length equals 13 residues. The CDR3 spells CASRPTVGQPQHF. DNA of the CDR3: TGTGCCAGCAGACCGACAGTAGGTCAGCCCCAGCATTTT.

The rearrangement uses TRBV5-1 and TRBJ2-5, with D unclear. Per germline, CDR1 SGHRS and CDR2 YFSETQ. V was shortened by 2 bases and J by 4 bases, with 9 bases between the two germline ends. This CDR3 comprises 13 residues. CDR3 nucleotides: TGCGCCAGCAGCTTTGAGGTTGGAGAGACCCAGTACTTC. This gives the protein CASSFEVGETQYF.

The genes are TRBV2 and TRBJ1-6; 7 nucleotides line up with TRBD1. There are 14 residues in the CDR3. After removal of 4 bases from V and 6 bases from J, the junction contained 3 bases not matched to a gene. In germline, CDR1 is SNHLY, CDR2 FYNNEI. CDR3 sequence: CASSGDSSNSPLHF. CDR3 nucleotides: TGTGCCAGCAGTGGGGACAGTTCTAATTCACCCCTCCACTTT.

The chain combines TRBV6-5 with TRBJ1-2; D is possibly TRBD1 (6 bases). Germline loops: CDR1 MNHEY, CDR2 SVGAGI. V was pared by 5 bases and J by 1 base, with 8 bases between. The CDR3 spans 13 residues. The CDR3 region has the DNA TGTGCCAGCAGTAGACAGGTTAACTATGGCTACACCTTC. Its protein is CASSRQVNYGYTF.

This chain joins TRBV28 and TRBJ2-7; D call uncertain. The germline V and J ends were trimmed by 5 bases and 3 bases, with 5 bases remaining between them. The CDR3 has 11 amino acids. Germline V gene data show CDR1 as MDHEN and CDR2 as SYDVKM. CDR3 nucleotides: TGTGCCAGCAGTATATTCTACGAGCAGTACTTC. As protein: CASSIFYEQYF.

V gene TRBV5-4 combines with J gene TRBJ2-5, with 9 bases aligning to TRBD2. The V gene end was trimmed by 0 bases and the J gene end by 2 bases; junction bases not matched to a gene: 2. Germline assignment: CDR1 SGHNT and CDR2 YYREEE (reference sequence). The CDR3 sequence is 15 residues long. CDR3 amino acids: CASSLVSGGQETQYF. CDR3 nucleotides: TGTGCCAGCAGCTTGGTTAGCGGGGGACAAGAGACCCAGTACTTC.

The gene calls are TRBV5-1 and TRBJ1-1; D possibly corresponds to TRBD1 (5 bases). This CDR3 contains 14 residues. CDR1 and CDR2 (germline): SGHRS, YFSETQ. Trimming cost V 4 bases and J 1 base, with 11 bases left between them. The CDR3 DNA reads TGCGCCAGCAGCAGCAGGGCTAGGAACACTGAAGCTTTCTTT. It encodes CASSSRARNTEAFF.

The rearrangement uses TRBV6-5 and TRBJ1-5; possibly TRBD1 for D (5 bases). This CDR3 comprises 14 residues. Trimming pared 5 bases from V and 1 base from J, leaving 9 bases between. Germline CDR1 MNHEY, CDR2 SVGAGI. Here the CDR3 DNA reads TGTGCCAGCAGTCGCCAGGGAAGCAATCAGCCCCAGCATTTT. Translating gives CASSRQGSNQPQHF.

The count of this clone is one. The chain combines TRBV25-1 with TRBJ1-2; D remains unclear. Trimming took 1 base from V and 0 from J, leaving 3 bases between them. CDR3 length: 13 residues. Germline V gives CDR1 MGHDK, CDR2 SYGVNS. This CDR3 reads CASSESANYGYTF. CDR3 coding DNA: TGTGCCAGCAGTGAATCGGCTAACTATGGCTACACCTTC.

The chain links TRBV6-1 to TRBJ1-4, with D possibly being TRBD1 (6 bases). V was trimmed by 8 bases and J by 8 bases, leaving 21 bases between them. The germline CDR1 and CDR2 sequences are MNHNS and SASEGT. The CDR3 is made up of 15 amino acids. CDR3 nucleotide sequence: TGTGCCAGCGCCTCCCTGGGGGCGGGGAAGGAAAAACTGTTTTTT. Translating it yields CASASLGAGKEKLFF.